This T cell receptor beta chain was retrieved from a study of T cell responses to AZD1222 COVID-19 vaccine. TCRdb's table, derived via immunoSEQ multiplex PCR, lists solely in-frame clones and lacks some. Counted here are 150,000 to 180,000 clones, about 90% occurring once; the ten biggest clones make up 5.5%. Concerning this clone itself: The target antigen is unknown.

General study points: Mostly white British, mostly female donors; authors suggested clonal diversity may be underestimated. Mapped onto spike, vaccine-associated CD4 TCRs spanned it and were dominant at 160-218 and 743-854.

Looked up from germline, CDR1 is SGHRS and CDR2 is YFSETQ. Trimming took 1 base from V and 2 from J, leaving 6 bases between them. The CDR3 is made up of 13 amino acids. The sequences come from peripheral blood, collected on day 0 of MenACWY control vaccination. The chain joins TRBV5-1 to TRBJ1-1; D ambiguous. The clonotype originates from an adult in good health. CDR3 coding DNA: TGCGCCAGCAGCTTGTGGCTAAACACTGAAGCTTTCTTT. Translation gives CASSLWLNTEAFF. The complete variable domain, with remaining parts taken from reference TRBV5-1 and TRBJ1-1, reads KAGVTQTPRYLIKTRGQQVTLSCSPISGHRSVSWYQQTPGQGLQFLFEYFSETQRNKGNFPGRFSGRQFSNSRSEMNVSTLELGDSALYLCASSLWLNTEAFFGQGTRLTVV.